A single sample is the source of the 29 T cell receptor beta chains below, sequenced in a study of CD8+ T cells in alopecia areata. Extraction of RNA preceded its reverse transcription into cDNA, which served as the sequencing template. Using immunoSEQ multiplex PCR, the repertoire was profiled, and TCRdb retains in-frame clones only, with some absent. Of approximately 210,000 clones detected, roughly 60% appear once; the ten largest clones hold approximately 1.2%. Specified treatment: oral pan-JAK inhibitor, 5-10 mg twice daily. This specimen was CD4+ T cells sorted from blood, taken at week 49, from a patient treated with tofacitinib. The source of these receptors is a human donor with alopecia areata.

This rearrangement joins TRBV6-5 to TRBJ1-2, with no clear D. V was pared by 8 bases and J by 9 bases, with 16 bases between. This CDR3 is built from 12 residues. Per the germline V gene, CDR1 is MNHEY and CDR2 is SVGAGI. The CDR3 DNA reads TGTGCCAGCCGGGCGGATCTCTTTAGCTACACCTTC. Its protein product is CASRADLFSYTF.

The chain carries TRBV29-1 and TRBJ1-2; 9 nucleotides agree with TRBD1. V dropped 6 bases and J dropped 12; count of bases not matched to a gene: 17. The CDR3 is 14 residues long. CDR1 and CDR2 from the germline V gene are SQVTM and ANQGSEA. This CDR3 reads CSVAPRTGDGDHTF. The CDR3 region has the DNA TGCAGCGTAGCCCCCAGGACAGGGGATGGAGACCACACCTTC.

The chain couples TRBV20-1 to TRBJ1-6, with D hard to call. The germline V gene encodes CDR1 DFQATT and CDR2 SNEGSKA (reference sequence). This CDR3 comprises 10 residues. Trimming left V 0 bases short and J 14 bases short, with 5 bases between. The CDR3, as DNA: TGCAGTGCTAGAGATCGAGCCCTCCACTTT. Its translation is CSARDRALHF.

This clone has a count of ten or more. The J gene is TRBJ2-3, the V gene TRBV4-1; maybe TRBD2 (5 bases). There are 16 residues in the CDR3. V was trimmed by 1 base and J by 3 bases, leaving 14 bases between them. CDR1 and CDR2 from the germline V gene are MGHRA and YSYEKL. The CDR3 DNA reads as TGCGCCAGCAGCCAAGTTAATTTGGTAGCGACAGATACGCAGTATTTT. It translates to CASSQVNLVATDTQYF.

There are a few counts of this clone. V gene TRBV5-1 combines with J gene TRBJ1-3; D is ambiguous. The CDR3 is 16 amino acids. Trimming cost V 4 bases and J 0 bases, with 14 bases left between them. CDR1 is SGHRS and CDR2 is YFSETQ in the germline V gene. Written as DNA, the CDR3 is TGCGCCAGCAGCCTAGCGGACGGTTCCTCTGGAAACACCATATATTTT. It translates to CASSLADGSSGNTIYF.

This clone was detected only a few times. This sequence joins TRBV6-1 and TRBJ2-6; D unresolved. Trimming took 7 bases from V and 1 from J, leaving 11 bases between them. The CDR3 totals 15 residues. Germline values: CDR1 MNHNS, CDR2 SASEGT. Here the CDR3 reads CASKPLESGANVLTF. The CDR3 DNA is TGTGCCAGCAAGCCATTGGAGTCTGGGGCCAACGTCCTGACTTTC.

This sequence joins TRBV7-2 and TRBJ1-1, with D possibly being TRBD1 (5 bases). CDR3 length: 12 amino acids. Trimming cost V 3 bases and J 10 bases, with 12 bases left between them. Germline V CDR1 and CDR2: SGHTA, FQGNSA. CDR3 sequence (DNA): TGTGCCAGCAGCTTCGGGGGTGCAGGAGCTTTCTTT. Residues: CASSFGGAGAFF.

The rearrangement links TRBV29-1 to TRBJ2-5; 10 nucleotides align to TRBD1. From germline, CDR1 is SQVTM and CDR2 ANQGSEA. V dropped 5 bases and J dropped 5; count of bases not matched to a gene: 8. CDR3 size: 14 residues. The CDR3 loop is CSVSRPGQGETQYF. The CDR3 DNA sequence: TGCAGCGTTTCTCGGCCGGGACAGGGGGAGACCCAGTACTTC.

V usage is TRBV27 and J usage is TRBJ1-2, with 10 bases identical to TRBD1. With V trimmed by 5 bases and J by 5 bases, 11 bases remained unmatched. Germline loops: CDR1 MNHEY, CDR2 SMNVEV (reference sequence). CDR3 length: 16 residues. The CDR3 region is CASSPRQGALSYGYTF. The CDR3 nucleotides read TGTGCCAGCAGTCCCCGACAGGGGGCATTATCTTATGGCTACACCTTC.

This rearrangement joins TRBV2 to TRBJ1-1; D remains unclear. Germline V gives CDR1 SNHLY, CDR2 FYNNEI. Trimming pared 5 bases from V and 5 bases from J, leaving 9 bases between. The CDR3 has 12 amino acids. The CDR3 sequence is CASSLTRTEAFF. In DNA, the CDR3 is TGTGCCAGCAGTCTGACTCGAACTGAAGCTTTCTTT.

The J gene is TRBJ1-4, the V gene TRBV4-3; D possibly corresponds to TRBD1 (5 bases). Germline CDR1 LGHNA, CDR2 YSLEER. The CDR3 extends over 15 amino acids. Trimming removed 0 bases at V and 8 bases at J, with 13 bases between. Written as DNA, the CDR3 is TGCGCCAGCAGCCAAGATAGGGGCCTGATGGAAAAACTGTTTTTT. This codes for CASSQDRGLMEKLFF.

The V and J genes are TRBV2 and TRBJ1-5; D ambiguous. Germline V CDR1 and CDR2: SNHLY, FYNNEI. Trimming cost V 2 bases and J 3 bases, with 8 bases left between them. The CDR3 loop spans 14 amino acids. The CDR3 nucleotides read TGTGCCAGCAGTGAATGGGCAGTCAATCAGCCCCAGCATTTT. Translation gives CASSEWAVNQPQHF.

The sample holds a few counts of this clone. The gene calls are TRBV28 and TRBJ1-6; D might be TRBD1 (5 bases). Per germline, CDR1 MDHEN and CDR2 SYDVKM. This CDR3 is 15 amino acids long. The germline V and J ends were trimmed by 5 bases and 4 bases, with 12 bases remaining between them. CDR3 coding DNA: TGTGCCAGCAGTCCCGCAGGGAGTTATAATTCACCCCTCCACTTT. Translation: CASSPAGSYNSPLHF.

This clone was seen more than once but under ten times. The V call is TRBV5-1, the J call TRBJ2-5; 11 nucleotides agree with TRBD2. V lost 0 bases and J lost 5; bases outside the gene matches: 6. Germline CDR1 is SGHRS and CDR2 is YFSETQ. The CDR3 sequence is 16 residues long. The CDR3: CASSLGTSGSGETQYF. CDR3 nucleotides: TGCGCCAGCAGCTTGGGGACTAGCGGGTCAGGGGAGACCCAGTACTTC.

This clone appeared a few times. The CDR3 loop is CASSYRQIYNEQFF. CDR3 nucleotides: TGTGCCAGCAGCTACCGACAGATCTACAATGAGCAGTTCTTC. The rearrangement links TRBV5-4 to TRBJ2-1, with a weak D call TRBD1 (5 bases). CDR1 is SGHNT, CDR2 YYREEE, per germline (reference sequence). The CDR3 runs 14 residues. Trimming stripped 3 bases from V and 3 bases from J, with 10 bases between.

The rearrangement links TRBV29-1 to TRBJ2-2, with TRBD1 as a possible D gene (6 bases). The CDR3 consists of 12 residues. Germline V CDR1 and CDR2: SQVTM, ANQGSEA. Trimming cost V 3 bases and J 8 bases, with 10 bases left between them. CDR3 nucleotide sequence: TGCAGCGTTGAGGGGGCACTTGGGGAGCTGTTTTTT. The encoded protein is CSVEGALGELFF.

The gene calls are TRBV2 and TRBJ1-2; D is unclear. V dropped 6 bases and J dropped 10 bases, with 21 bases sitting between them. Per the germline V gene, CDR1 is SNHLY and CDR2 is FYNNEI. This CDR3 contains 14 residues. This CDR3 reads CASRTSDNPDPYTF. The CDR3 DNA is TGTGCCAGCAGGACCAGCGACAATCCGGATCCCTACACCTTC. The entire variable domain, with the rest obtained from reference TRBV2 and TRBJ1-2, is as follows: EPEVTQTPSHQVTQMGQEVILRCVPISNHLYFYWYRQILGQKVEFLVSFYNNEISEKSEIFDDQFSVERPDGSNFTLKIRSTKLEDSAMYFCASRTSDNPDPYTFGSGTRLTVV.

In its sample, this clone was seen a few times. The chain has TRBV2 and TRBJ2-5; the D is unclear. The germline V gene has CDR1 SNHLY and CDR2 FYNNEI. V lost 2 bases, J lost 7 bases, and 11 bases lay in between. The CDR3 has 13 residues. The CDR3, as DNA: TGTGCCAGCAGTGAAAGGGTCCCAGGGACCCAGTACTTC. Translation gives CASSERVPGTQYF.

The chain recombines TRBV5-1 with TRBJ1-6; tentatively, D is TRBD1 (6 bases). The CDR3 loop spans 14 amino acids. The germline V gene encodes CDR1 SGHRS and CDR2 YFSETQ. The ends were cut back, 5 bases at V and 7 bases at J, with 13 bases in the middle. CDR3 sequence: CASSPGDRNSPLHF. CDR3 bases: TGCGCCAGCAGTCCAGGGGACCGGAATTCACCCCTCCACTTT.

This chain links TRBV29-1 with TRBJ2-1; 7 bases are a match to TRBD2. The CDR3 covers 12 residues. Germline V gene lookup returns CDR1 SQVTM and CDR2 ANQGSEA. J was trimmed by 7 bases and V by 7 bases; bases with no gene match: 7. CDR3 sequence reads: CSAKAGRNEQFF. The CDR3 bases are TGCAGCGCTAAAGCGGGAAGGAATGAGCAGTTCTTC.

The chain carries TRBV7-9 and TRBJ2-2; D gene uncertain. This CDR3 contains 12 residues. V lost 5 bases, J lost 5 bases, and 6 bases lay in between. The V gene's germline CDR1 is SEHNR and CDR2 FQNEAQ (reference sequence). The DNA of the CDR3 is TGTGCCAGCAGCCCGAGGACCGGGGAGCTGTTTTTT. Its protein is CASSPRTGELFF.

The gene calls are TRBV11-3 and TRBJ2-1; 11 bases line up with TRBD1. The CDR3 extends over 16 amino acids. CDR1 SGHNT and CDR2 YENEEA come from the germline V gene. J lost 7 bases, V lost 7 bases, and 12 bases had no gene match. This CDR3 is CASTGLGQGALNEQFF. The DNA of the CDR3 is TGTGCCAGCACAGGCCTCGGACAGGGGGCCCTTAATGAGCAGTTCTTC.

Details on this clone: A far larger clone is a single base away, which makes a read error likely. Within the sample, other DNA sequences also encode this same CDR3. The chain has TRBV5-1 and TRBJ2-1, with TRBD2 matching 11 bases. This CDR3 has 15 residues. Unmatched junction bases numbered 2, after V lost 0 bases and J lost 6 bases. Germline assignment: CDR1 SGHRS and CDR2 YFSETQ. DNA of the CDR3: TGCGCCAGCAGCTTGGGACTAGCGGGGACCAATGAGCAGTTCTTC. Translation gives CASSLGLAGTNEQFF.

The chain has TRBV4-3 and TRBJ1-6; D ambiguous. The CDR3 spans 14 residues. The germline V gene encodes CDR1 LGHNA and CDR2 YSLEER. The V and J ends lost 1 base and 8 bases respectively, with 9 bases between them. The CDR3 DNA reads as TGCGCCAGCAGCCAAGGGGCAGATCATTCACCCCTCCACTTT. This codes for CASSQGADHSPLHF.

This clone was detected only a few times. The chain uses TRBV19 and TRBJ2-1; 12 bases are a match to TRBD2. This CDR3 contains 14 residues. With 6 bases clipped from V and 7 bases from J, the junction kept 4 bases outside the gene matches. Germline V gene sequence: CDR1 LNHDA, CDR2 SQIVND (reference sequence). The CDR3 protein is CASRLAGGRNEQFF. CDR3 DNA sequence: TGTGCCAGTAGGCTAGCGGGGGGGCGGAATGAGCAGTTCTTC.

A few counts support this clone. The chain combines TRBV11-2 with TRBJ2-7, with unresolved D. The germline V gene has CDR1 SGHAT and CDR2 FQNNGV. This CDR3 has 14 amino acids. Trimming shortened V by 1 base and J by 0 bases, and 7 bases separated the two germline ends. Here the CDR3 reads CASSLARLSYEQYF. The CDR3 coding sequence is TGTGCCAGCAGCTTAGCACGGCTCTCCTACGAGCAGTACTTC.

Only a few counts were recorded for this clone. This CDR3 reads CSVGQRAYNEQFF. The CDR3, as DNA: TGCAGCGTAGGGCAGAGGGCATACAATGAGCAGTTCTTC. The chain has TRBV29-1 and TRBJ2-1, with D perhaps TRBD2 (5 bases). Germline assignment: CDR1 SQVTM and CDR2 ANQGSEA. CDR3 length: 13 residues. Between the trimmed V and J ends, which lost 6 bases and 4 bases, there was a span of 13 bases.

This chain joins TRBV5-1 and TRBJ2-6; D is possibly TRBD1 or TRBD2 (6 bases each). CDR3 size: 16 residues. The V gene lost 4 bases and the J gene lost 0 bases, with 11 bases spanning the gap. Germline V gives CDR1 SGHRS, CDR2 YFSETQ. CDR3 DNA: TGCGCCAGCAGCCCCCGGGGGCTCTCTGGGGCCAACGTCCTGACTTTC. Amino acid sequence: CASSPRGLSGANVLTF.

The genes are TRBV7-2 and TRBJ2-3; D gene unclear. Germline V gives CDR1 SGHTA, CDR2 FQGNSA. V was pared by 6 bases and J by 2 bases, with 9 bases between. There are 13 residues in the CDR3. CDR3 in amino acids: CASSRLHTDTQYF. The CDR3 DNA follows: TGTGCCAGCAGTCGGCTTCACACAGATACGCAGTATTTT.